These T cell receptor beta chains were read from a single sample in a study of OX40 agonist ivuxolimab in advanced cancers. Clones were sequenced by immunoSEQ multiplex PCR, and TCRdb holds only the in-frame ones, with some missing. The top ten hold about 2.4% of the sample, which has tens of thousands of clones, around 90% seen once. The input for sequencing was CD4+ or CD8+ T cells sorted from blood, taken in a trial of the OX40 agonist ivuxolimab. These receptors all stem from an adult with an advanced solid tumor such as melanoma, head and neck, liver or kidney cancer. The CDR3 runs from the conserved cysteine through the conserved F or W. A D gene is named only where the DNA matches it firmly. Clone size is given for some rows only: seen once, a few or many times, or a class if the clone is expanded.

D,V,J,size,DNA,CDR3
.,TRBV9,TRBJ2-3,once,TGTGCCAGCAGCGTAGGCAGGGTCGGGGATACGCAGTATTTT,CASSVGRVGDTQYF
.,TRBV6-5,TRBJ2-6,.,TGTGCCAGCAGTTACAGAGCTTCAACAGGGGCCAACGTCCTGACTTTC,CASSYRASTGANVLTF
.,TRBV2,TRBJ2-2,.,TGTGCCAGCAGTGGGGCAGGGAATACCGGGGAGCTGTTTTTT,CASSGAGNTGELFF
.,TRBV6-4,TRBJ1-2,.,TGTGCCAGTAGGATCGGCTATGGCTACACCTTC,CASRIGYGYTF
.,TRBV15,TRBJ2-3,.,TGTGCCACCAGCACCCGACTAGGAGGGGCTGGGGATACGCAGTATTTT,CATSTRLGGAGDTQYF
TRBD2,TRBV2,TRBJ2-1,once,TGTGCCAGCAGTGTAAGCGGACTAGCGGGATCCCTGAATGAGCAGTTCTTC,CASSVSGLAGSLNEQFF
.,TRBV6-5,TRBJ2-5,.,TGTGCCAGCAGTTACTATCCTAGGAACCAAGAGACCCAGTACTTC,CASSYYPRNQETQYF
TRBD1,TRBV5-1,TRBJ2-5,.,TGCGCCAGCAGCTTGGTGACAGGGGTCCAAGAGACCCAGTACTTC,CASSLVTGVQETQYF
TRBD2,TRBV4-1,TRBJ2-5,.,TGCGCCAGCAGCCACTACCTTGGACTAGGCGGAGAGACCCAGTACTTC,CASSHYLGLGGETQYF
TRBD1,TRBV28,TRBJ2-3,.,TGTGCCAGCAGTTTATGGACAGGGGGCACAGATACGCAGTATTTT,CASSLWTGGTDTQYF
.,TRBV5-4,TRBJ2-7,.,TGTGCCAGCAGCCTCTCCGGGACAATCTCCTACGAGCAGTACTTC,CASSLSGTISYEQYF
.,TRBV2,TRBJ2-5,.,TGTGCCAGCAGTGAAGAGACCCAGTACTTC,CASSEETQYF
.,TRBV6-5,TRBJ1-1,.,TGTGCCAGCAGTTACGAGTGGATGAACACTGAAGCTTTCTTT,CASSYEWMNTEAFF
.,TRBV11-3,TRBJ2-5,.,TGTGCCAGCAGCTTAACGGGAGTCGGGGAGACCCAGTACTTC,CASSLTGVGETQYF
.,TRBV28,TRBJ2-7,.,TGTGCCAGCAGTTACCTCCAGGAAAAGCAGTACTTC,CASSYLQEKQYF
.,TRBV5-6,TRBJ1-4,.,TGTGCCAGCAGCCCCCGAGGCTCCGGAGGTGAAAAACTGTTTTTT,CASSPRGSGGEKLFF
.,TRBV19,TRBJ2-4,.,TGTGCCAGTAGTGCGGGCCAGGGAACGAACTTAAACATTCAGTACTTC,CASSAGQGTNLNIQYF
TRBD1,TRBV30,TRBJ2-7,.,TGTGCCTGGAGTGCCGGGACAGGGGACTACGAGCAGTACTTC,CAWSAGTGDYEQYF
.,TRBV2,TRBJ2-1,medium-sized,TGTGCCAGCGGGGGATCCTACAATGAGCAGTTCTTC,CASGGSYNEQFF
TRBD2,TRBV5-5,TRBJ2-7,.,TGTGCCAGCAGCCCGGGGACTAGCGGTACGTACGAGCAGTACTTC,CASSPGTSGTYEQYF
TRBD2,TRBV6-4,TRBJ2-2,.,TGTGCCAGCAGCAAAGAGTCGCTAGCGGGAATCACCGGGGAGCTGTTTTTT,CASSKESLAGITGELFF
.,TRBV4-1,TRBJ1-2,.,TGCGCCAGCAGCCAAGGGTTTAAGGGAAGAGCTAACTATGGCTACACCTTC,CASSQGFKGRANYGYTF
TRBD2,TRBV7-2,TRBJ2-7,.,TGTGCCAGCAGCTTAGACGGGACTAGCGGGAGTCACGAGCAGTACTTC,CASSLDGTSGSHEQYF
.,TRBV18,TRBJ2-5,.,TGTGCCAGCTCACCTCCTCTTCAAGAGACCCAGTACTTC,CASSPPLQETQYF
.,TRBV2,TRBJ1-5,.,TGTGCCAGCAGTTATGGGACGGTAAATCAGCCCCAGCATTTT,CASSYGTVNQPQHF
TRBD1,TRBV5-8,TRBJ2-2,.,TGTGCCAGCAGCTTGCCCCGGACAGGGGCAAGGAGGGAGCTGTTTTTT,CASSLPRTGARRELFF
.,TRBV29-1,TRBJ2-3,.,TGCAGCGGGGGACGCAGGGTAGATACGCAGTATTTT,CSGGRRVDTQYF
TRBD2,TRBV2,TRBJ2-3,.,TGTGCCAGCAGGGGTGGGACTACCGCTAGCACAGATACGCAGTATTTT,CASRGGTTASTDTQYF
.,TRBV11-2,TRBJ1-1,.,TGTGCCAGCAGCCCTACGTGGGGAAAGGTTGAAGCTTTCTTT,CASSPTWGKVEAFF
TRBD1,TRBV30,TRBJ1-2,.,TGTGCCTCGGGACAGCGACCCGGAGCTAACTATGGCTACACCTTC,CASGQRPGANYGYTF
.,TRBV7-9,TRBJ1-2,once,TGTGCCAGCAGCCCGGGCTCTCAGGGTCGTGGCTACACCTTC,CASSPGSQGRGYTF
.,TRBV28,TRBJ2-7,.,TGTGCCAGCAGTCCCGGGACTCTCTACGAGCAGTACTTC,CASSPGTLYEQYF
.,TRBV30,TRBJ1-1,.,TGTGCCTGGAGTCCCTTGACGAACACTGAAGCTTTCTTT,CAWSPLTNTEAFF
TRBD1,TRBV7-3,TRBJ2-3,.,TGTGCCAGCAGTCGACAGGGGGCAACAGATACGCAGTATTTT,CASSRQGATDTQYF
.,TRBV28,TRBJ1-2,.,TGTGCCAGCGCCTACAGGGTAGGGTATGGCTACACCTTC,CASAYRVGYGYTF
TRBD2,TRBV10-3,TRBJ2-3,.,TGTGCCATCAATTCGGTAGCGGGAGTGACAGATACGCAGTATTTT,CAINSVAGVTDTQYF
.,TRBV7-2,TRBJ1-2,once,TGTGCCAGCAGCCCCAGGGTTGGCTACACCTTC,CASSPRVGYTF
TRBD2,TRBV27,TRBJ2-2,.,TGTGCCAGCAGTTTTCGGGGACTAAACACCGGGGAGCTGTTTTTT,CASSFRGLNTGELFF
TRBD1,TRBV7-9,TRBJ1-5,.,TGTGCCAGCAGCTCCGGACAGGGGGCACACCAGCCCCAGCATTTT,CASSSGQGAHQPQHF
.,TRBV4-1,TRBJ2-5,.,TGCGCCAGCAGCCAAGCGTCTGGGGGAGCGGTGGAGACCCAGTACTTC,CASSQASGGAVETQYF
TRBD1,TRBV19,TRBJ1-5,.,TGTGCCAGTAGTACGTTGGGACAGATAAATAGCAATCAGCCCCAGCATTTT,CASSTLGQINSNQPQHF
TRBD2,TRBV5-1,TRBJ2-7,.,TGCGCCAGCAGCTTGGCCCTCAGCGGGGCCCACGAGCAGTACTTC,CASSLALSGAHEQYF